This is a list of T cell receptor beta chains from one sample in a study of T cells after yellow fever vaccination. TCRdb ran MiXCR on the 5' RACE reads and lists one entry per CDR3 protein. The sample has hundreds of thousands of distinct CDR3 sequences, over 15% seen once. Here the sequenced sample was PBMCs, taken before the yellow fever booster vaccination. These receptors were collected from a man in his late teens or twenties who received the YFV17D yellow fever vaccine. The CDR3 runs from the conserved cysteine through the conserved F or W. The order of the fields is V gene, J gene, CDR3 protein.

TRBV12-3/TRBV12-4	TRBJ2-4	CASSTTSAKNIQYF
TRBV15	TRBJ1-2	CATSSPSSGAGDGYTF
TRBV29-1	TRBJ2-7	CSVSRGGSEQYF
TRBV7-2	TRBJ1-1	CASSLVGNPNTEAFF
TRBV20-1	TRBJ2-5	CSAPSGGAIETQYF
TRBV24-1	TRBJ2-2	CATSDSVRSVGELFF
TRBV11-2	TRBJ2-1	CASSSDMINEQFF
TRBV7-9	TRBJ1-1	CASSSSRDTEAFF
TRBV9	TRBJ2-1	CASSGKDRDNEQFF
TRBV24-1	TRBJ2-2	CATSDWRAGELFF
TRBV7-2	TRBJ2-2	CASSLRGGLDTGELFF
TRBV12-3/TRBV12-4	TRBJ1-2	CASHSTGVSGGYTF
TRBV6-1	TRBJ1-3	CASTKDGGNTIYF
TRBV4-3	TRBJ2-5	CASSQRVSGGGKTQYF
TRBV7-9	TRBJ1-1	CASSTVVRNTEAFF
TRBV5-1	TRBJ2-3	CASGEQGSGPDTQYF
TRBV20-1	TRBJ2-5	CSARDIRGRETQYF
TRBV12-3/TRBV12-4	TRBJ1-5	CASSAGYSNQPQHF
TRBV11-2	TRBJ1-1	CASSLEGTGGRAFF
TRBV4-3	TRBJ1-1	CASSPGMGNEVEAFF